This T cell receptor beta chain emerged from a study of T cells expressing NK-cell markers. Study-level background: Sorted CD3+CD56+NKG2C+, CD3+CD56+NKG2C- and CD3+CD56-NKG2C+ T cells provided the TCR beta repertoires.

The length of the CDR3 is 14 residues. Looked up from germline, CDR1 is SEHNR and CDR2 is FQNEAQ (reference sequence). Libraries used 5'RACE template switching adding universal primer site and UMIs. TCRdb re-called the 5' RACE reads and gives one entry per CDR3 protein, without DNA. The table lists around 110,000 distinct CDR3 sequences. The chain couples TRBV7-9 to TRBJ2-1; TCRdb's assignment of TRBD2 cannot be checked, as there is no DNA. The sequence came from a woman between 18 and 70 years old in good health. The sample was blood T cells: a sorted CD56 or NKG2C T cell subset, CD4+ or CD8+ T cells, or bulk PBMC T cells (not recorded which). The CDR3 spells CASSPGLAYNEQFF.